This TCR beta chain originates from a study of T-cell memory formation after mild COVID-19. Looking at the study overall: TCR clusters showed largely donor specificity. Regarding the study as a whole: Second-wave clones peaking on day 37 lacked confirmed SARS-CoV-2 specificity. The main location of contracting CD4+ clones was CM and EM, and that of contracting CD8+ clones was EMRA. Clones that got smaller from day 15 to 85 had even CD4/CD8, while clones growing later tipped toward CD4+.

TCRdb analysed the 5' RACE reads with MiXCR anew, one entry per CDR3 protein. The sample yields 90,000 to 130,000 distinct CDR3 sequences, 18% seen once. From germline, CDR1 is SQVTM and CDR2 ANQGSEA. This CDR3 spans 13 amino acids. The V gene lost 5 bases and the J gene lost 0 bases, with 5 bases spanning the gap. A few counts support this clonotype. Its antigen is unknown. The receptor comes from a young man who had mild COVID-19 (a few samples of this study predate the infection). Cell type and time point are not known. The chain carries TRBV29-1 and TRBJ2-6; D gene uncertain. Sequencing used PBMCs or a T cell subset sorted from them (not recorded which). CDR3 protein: CSVYISGANVLTF. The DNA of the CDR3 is TGCAGCGTTTATATCTCTGGGGCCAACGTCCTGACTTTC.